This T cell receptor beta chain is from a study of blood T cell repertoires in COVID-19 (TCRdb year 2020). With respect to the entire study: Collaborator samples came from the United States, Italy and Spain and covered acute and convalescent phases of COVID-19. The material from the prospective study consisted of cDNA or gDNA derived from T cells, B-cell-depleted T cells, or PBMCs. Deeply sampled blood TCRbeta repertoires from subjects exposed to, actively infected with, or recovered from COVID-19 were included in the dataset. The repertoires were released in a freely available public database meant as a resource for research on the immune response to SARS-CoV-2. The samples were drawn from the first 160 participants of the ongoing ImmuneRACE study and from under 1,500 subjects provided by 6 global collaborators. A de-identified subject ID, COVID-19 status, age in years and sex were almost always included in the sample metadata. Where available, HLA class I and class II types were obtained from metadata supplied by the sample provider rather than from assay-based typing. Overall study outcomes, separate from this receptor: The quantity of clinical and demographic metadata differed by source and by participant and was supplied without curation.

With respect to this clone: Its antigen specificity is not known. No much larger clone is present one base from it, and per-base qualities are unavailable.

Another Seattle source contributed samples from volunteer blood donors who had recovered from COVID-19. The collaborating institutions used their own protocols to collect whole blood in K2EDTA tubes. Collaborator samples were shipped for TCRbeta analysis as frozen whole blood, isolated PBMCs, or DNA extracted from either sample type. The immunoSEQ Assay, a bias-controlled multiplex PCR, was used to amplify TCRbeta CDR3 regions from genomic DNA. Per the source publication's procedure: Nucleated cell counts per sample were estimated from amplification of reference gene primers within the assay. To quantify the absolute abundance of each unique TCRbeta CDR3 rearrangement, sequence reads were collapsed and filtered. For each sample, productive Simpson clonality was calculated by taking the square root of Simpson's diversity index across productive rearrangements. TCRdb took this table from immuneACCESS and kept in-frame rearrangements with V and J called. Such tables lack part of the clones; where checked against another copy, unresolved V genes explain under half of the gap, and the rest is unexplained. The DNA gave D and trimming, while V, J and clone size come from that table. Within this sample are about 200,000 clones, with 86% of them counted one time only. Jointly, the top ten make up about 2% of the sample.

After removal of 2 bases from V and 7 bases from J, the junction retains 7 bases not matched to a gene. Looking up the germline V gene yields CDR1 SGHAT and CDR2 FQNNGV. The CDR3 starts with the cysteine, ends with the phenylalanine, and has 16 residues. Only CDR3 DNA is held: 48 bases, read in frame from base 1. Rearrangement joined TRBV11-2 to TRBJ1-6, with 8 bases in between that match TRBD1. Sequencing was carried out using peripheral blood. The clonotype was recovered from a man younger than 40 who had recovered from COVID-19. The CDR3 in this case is CASSLWRGQGNSPLHF. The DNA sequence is TGTGCCAGCAGCTTATGGCGCGGACAGGGAAATTCACCCCTCCACTTT.